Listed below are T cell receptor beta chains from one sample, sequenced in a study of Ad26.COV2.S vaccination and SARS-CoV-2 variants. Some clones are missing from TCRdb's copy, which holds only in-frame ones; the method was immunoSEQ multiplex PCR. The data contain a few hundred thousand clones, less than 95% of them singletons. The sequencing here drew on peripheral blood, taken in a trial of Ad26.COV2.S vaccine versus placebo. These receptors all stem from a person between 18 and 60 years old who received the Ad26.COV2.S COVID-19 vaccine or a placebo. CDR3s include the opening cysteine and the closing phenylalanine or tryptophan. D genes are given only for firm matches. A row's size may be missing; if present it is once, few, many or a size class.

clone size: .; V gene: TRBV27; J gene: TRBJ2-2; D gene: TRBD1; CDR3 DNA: TGTGCCAGCAGTTTATTCTTGGGACAGGGGGAAGGGGAGCTGTTTTTT; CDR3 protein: CASSLFLGQGEGELFF
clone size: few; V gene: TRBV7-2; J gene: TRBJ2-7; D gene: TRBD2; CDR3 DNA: TGTGCCAGCAGCTTAGCGGCGGGACTAGCGGGATACGAGCAGTACTTC; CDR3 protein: CASSLAAGLAGYEQYF
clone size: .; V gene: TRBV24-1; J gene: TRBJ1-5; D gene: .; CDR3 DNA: TGTGCCACCAGTGGGGGGGGCAATCAGCCCCAGCATTTT; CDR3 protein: CATSGGGNQPQHF
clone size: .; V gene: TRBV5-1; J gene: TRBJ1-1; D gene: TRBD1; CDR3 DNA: TGCGCCAGCAGCCTTACAGGGGGCAGGGGTATAGCTTTCTTT; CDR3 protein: CASSLTGGRGIAFF
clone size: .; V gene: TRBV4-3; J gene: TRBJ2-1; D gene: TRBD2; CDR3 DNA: TGCGCCAGCAGCCAAGGTGGACTAGGACGGGAGCAGTTCTTC; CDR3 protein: CASSQGGLGREQFF
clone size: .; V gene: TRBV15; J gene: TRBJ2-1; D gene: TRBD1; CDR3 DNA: TGTGCCACCAGACGGGGACAGTACAATGAGCAGTTCTTC; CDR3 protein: CATRRGQYNEQFF
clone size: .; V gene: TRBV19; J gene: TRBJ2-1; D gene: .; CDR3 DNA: TGTGCCAGTAGTATGAAGGCATACAATGAGCAGTTCTTC; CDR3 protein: CASSMKAYNEQFF
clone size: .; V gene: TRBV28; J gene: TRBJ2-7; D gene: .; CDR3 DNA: TGTGCCAGCAGTTTGTCGGGTGACTCCCCCAACGAGCAGTACTTC; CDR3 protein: CASSLSGDSPNEQYF
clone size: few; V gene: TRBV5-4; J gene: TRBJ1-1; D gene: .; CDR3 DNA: TGTGCCAGCAGCCCACAGAGGGCGGCGGGCACTGAAGCTTTCTTT; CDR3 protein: CASSPQRAAGTEAFF
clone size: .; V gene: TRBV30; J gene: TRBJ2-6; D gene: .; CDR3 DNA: TGTGCCTGGAGTGTACCCGAGGAATCTGGGGCCAACGTCCTGACTTTC; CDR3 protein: CAWSVPEESGANVLTF
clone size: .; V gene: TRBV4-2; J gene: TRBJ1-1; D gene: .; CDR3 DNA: TGTGCCAGCAGCCAAGATTCGGGCCGTACTGAAGCTTTCTTT; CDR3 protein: CASSQDSGRTEAFF
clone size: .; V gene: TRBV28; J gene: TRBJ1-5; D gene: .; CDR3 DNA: TGTGCCAGCAGTGCTGCGGAACTCGAGCCCCAGCATTTT; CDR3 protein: CASSAAELEPQHF
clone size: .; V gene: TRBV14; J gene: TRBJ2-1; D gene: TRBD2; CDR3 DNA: TGTGCCAGCAGCCCCAACTTTAGACTAGCGGGGATACCTTACAATGAGCAGTTCTTC; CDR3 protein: CASSPNFRLAGIPYNEQFF
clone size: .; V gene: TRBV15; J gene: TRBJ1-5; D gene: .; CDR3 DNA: TGTGCCACCAGCAGAGATCGACTGGGGAATCAGCCCCAGCATTTT; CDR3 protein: CATSRDRLGNQPQHF
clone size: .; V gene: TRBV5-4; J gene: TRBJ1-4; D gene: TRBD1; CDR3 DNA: TGTGCCAGCACCATCAAGGGTTATAGAGGGACAGATGAAAAACTGTTTTTT; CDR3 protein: CASTIKGYRGTDEKLFF
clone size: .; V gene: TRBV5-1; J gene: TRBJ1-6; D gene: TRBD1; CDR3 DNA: TGCGCCAGCAGCTTGTCGGCAGGGGGGAAACCCCTCCACTTT; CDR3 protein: CASSLSAGGKPLHF
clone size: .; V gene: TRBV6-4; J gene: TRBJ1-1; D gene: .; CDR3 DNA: TGTGCCAGCAGTGAGAGGATGAACACTGAAGCTTTCTTT; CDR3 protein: CASSERMNTEAFF
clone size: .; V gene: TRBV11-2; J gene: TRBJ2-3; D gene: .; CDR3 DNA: TGTGCCAGCAGCTTAGGCTCGCGCACAGATACGCAGTATTTT; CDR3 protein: CASSLGSRTDTQYF
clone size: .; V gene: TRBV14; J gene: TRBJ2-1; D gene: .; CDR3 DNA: TGTGCCAGCAGTTCGGACAGTGACAGCTCCTACAATGAGCAGTTCTTC; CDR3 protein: CASSSDSDSSYNEQFF
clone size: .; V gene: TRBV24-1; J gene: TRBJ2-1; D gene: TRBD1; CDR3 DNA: TGTGCCACCAGTGATTTGGGGACAGGGTCGGTTGAGCAGTTCTTC; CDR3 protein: CATSDLGTGSVEQFF
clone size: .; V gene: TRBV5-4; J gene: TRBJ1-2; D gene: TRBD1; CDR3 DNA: TGTGCCAGCAGCCCGACAGGGAACTATGGCTACACCTTC; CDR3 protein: CASSPTGNYGYTF
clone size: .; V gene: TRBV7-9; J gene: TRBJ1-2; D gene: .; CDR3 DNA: TGTGCCAGCAGCCCGGATCAGGATGGCTACACCTTC; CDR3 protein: CASSPDQDGYTF
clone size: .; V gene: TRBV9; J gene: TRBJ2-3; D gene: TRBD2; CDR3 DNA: TGTGCCAGCAGCGTAGTAGCGGGAGGGAGGGGAGATACGCAGTATTTT; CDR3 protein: CASSVVAGGRGDTQYF
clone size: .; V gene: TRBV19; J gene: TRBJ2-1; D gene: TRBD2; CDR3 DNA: TGTGCCAGTAGTATTCTAGCGGGTGTACCCTACAATGAGCAGTTCTTC; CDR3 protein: CASSILAGVPYNEQFF
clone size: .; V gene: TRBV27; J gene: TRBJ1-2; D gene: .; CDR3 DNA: TGTGCCAGCAGTTTATCGGCGGGGGCTAACTATGGCTACACCTTC; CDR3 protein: CASSLSAGANYGYTF
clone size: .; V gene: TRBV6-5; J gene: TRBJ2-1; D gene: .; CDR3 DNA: TGTGCCAGCAGGGCAGCACCTTACAATGAGCAGTTCTTC; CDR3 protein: CASRAAPYNEQFF
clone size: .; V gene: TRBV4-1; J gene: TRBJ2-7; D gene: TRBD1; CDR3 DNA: TGCGCCAGCAGCCCGCGACAGGGGTACGAGCAGTACTTC; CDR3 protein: CASSPRQGYEQYF
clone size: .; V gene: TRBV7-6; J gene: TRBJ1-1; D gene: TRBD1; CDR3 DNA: TGTGCCAGCAGCACAACCAGGGGGGACACTGAAGCTTTCTTT; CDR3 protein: CASSTTRGDTEAFF
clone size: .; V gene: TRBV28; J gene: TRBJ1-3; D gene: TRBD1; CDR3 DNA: TGTGCCAGCACGGGGACAGGGCGAAACACCATATATTTT; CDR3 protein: CASTGTGRNTIYF
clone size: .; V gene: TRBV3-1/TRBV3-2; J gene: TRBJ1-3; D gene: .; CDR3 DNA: TGTGCCAGCTCAGGGGACTCTGGAAACACCATATATTTT; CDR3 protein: CASSGDSGNTIYF
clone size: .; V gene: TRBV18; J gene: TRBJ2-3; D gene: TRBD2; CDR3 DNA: TGTGCCAGCTCTCAGACGAGTATAGCGGGAGAAGGGACAGATACGCAGTATTTT; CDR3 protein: CASSQTSIAGEGTDTQYF
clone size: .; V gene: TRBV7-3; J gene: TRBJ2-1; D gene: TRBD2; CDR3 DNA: TGTGCCAGCAGCCCAACTGTGCGGGAGGGCCGATTCAATGAGCAGTTCTTC; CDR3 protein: CASSPTVREGRFNEQFF
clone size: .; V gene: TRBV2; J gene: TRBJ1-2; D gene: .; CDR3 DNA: TGTGCCAGCAGTCCTGACAGGAGCCCCTATGGCTACACCTTC; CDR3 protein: CASSPDRSPYGYTF
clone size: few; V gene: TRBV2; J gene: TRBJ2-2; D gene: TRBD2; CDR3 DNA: TGTGCCAGCAGTTATAGACTAGCGGGAGGGTTTGGCGGGGAGCTGTTTTTT; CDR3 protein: CASSYRLAGGFGGELFF
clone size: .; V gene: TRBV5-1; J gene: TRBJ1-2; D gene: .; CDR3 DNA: TGCGCCAGCAGCTCGGACAGTTACTATGGCTACACCTTC; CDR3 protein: CASSSDSYYGYTF
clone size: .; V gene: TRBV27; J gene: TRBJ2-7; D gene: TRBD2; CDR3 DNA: TGTGCCAGCAGGGTCCTAGCGGGAGGGCCTTACGAGCAGTACTTC; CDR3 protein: CASRVLAGGPYEQYF
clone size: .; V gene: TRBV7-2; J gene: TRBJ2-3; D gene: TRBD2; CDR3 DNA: TGTGCCAGCAGCTTAGCTGGCGGGAGAACAGATACGCAGTATTTT; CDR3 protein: CASSLAGGRTDTQYF
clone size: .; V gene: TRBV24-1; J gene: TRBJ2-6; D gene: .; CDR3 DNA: TGTGCCACCGAGGCGCGCTCTGGGGCCAACGTCCTGACTTTC; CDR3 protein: CATEARSGANVLTF
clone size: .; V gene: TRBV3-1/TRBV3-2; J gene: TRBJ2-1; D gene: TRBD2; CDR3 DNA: TGTGCCAGCAGCCAAGAGGCGGGACTAGCTGACAATGAGCAGTTCTTC; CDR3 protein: CASSQEAGLADNEQFF
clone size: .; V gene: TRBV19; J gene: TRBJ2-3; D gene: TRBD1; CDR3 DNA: TGTGCCAGTAGCCACCCGACAGGGCGGGGCACAGATACGCAGTATTTT; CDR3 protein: CASSHPTGRGTDTQYF
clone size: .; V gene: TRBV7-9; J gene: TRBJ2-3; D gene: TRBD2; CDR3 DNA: TGTGCCAGCAGCTCCCCTAGCGGGGGCCGCAGCACAGATACGCAGTATTTT; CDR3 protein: CASSSPSGGRSTDTQYF